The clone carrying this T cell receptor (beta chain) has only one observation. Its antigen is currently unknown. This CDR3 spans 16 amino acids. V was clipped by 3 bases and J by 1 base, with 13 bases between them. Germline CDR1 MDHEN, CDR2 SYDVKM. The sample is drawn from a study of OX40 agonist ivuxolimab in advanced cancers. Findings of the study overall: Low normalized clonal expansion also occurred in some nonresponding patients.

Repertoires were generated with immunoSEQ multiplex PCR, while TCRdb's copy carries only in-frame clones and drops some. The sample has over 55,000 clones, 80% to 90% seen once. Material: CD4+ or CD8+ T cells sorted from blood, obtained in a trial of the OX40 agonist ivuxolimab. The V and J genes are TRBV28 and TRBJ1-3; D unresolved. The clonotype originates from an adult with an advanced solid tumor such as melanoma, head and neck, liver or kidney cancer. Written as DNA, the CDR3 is TGTGCCAGCAGTTTTCCTGGCCGCGCTTCTGGAAACACCATATATTTT. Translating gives CASSFPGRASGNTIYF.